The 24 T cell receptor beta chains below come from one sample, sequenced in a study of blood T cell repertoires in COVID-19. This table comes from immunoSEQ multiplex PCR, and its TCRdb copy is limited to in-frame clones, with some not included. In the table there are 150,000 to 250,000 clones, around 79% of which are singletons. The sequenced sample was peripheral blood. The receptors were sampled from a woman aged 40 to 50 with COVID-19, enrolled during active disease.

The V call is TRBV5-5, the J call TRBJ1-2; D perhaps matches TRBD1 (6 bases). The CDR3 runs to 18 residues. V shed 4 bases and J shed 4 bases, with 26 bases lying between them. Germline-derived CDR1 and CDR2 are SGHKS and YYEKEE (reference sequence). The CDR3 DNA reads as TGTGCCAGCAGCCCTCCCGGAGCGGAAAGGACAGCGGCCTATGGCTACACCTTC. Translating it yields CASSPPGAERTAAYGYTF.

The chain couples TRBV19 to TRBJ1-1, with D unclear. The CDR3 loop spans 12 amino acids. Germline lookup yields CDR1 LNHDA and CDR2 SQIVND (reference sequence). The V gene lost 7 bases and the J gene lost 4 bases, with 10 bases spanning the gap. This chain's CDR3 is CASTFGLTEAFF. The CDR3 region has the DNA TGTGCCAGTACCTTTGGACTCACTGAAGCTTTCTTT.

The genes are TRBV7-8 and TRBJ1-3; D gene uncertain. The CDR3 loop spans 12 amino acids. V lost 6 bases to trimming and J lost 0 bases, with 3 bases between them. Germline CDR1 and CDR2: SGHVS and FQNEAQ. CDR3 loop: CASRSSGNTIYF. DNA for the CDR3: TGTGCCAGCAGGAGCTCTGGAAACACCATATATTTT.

The chain uses TRBV7-6 and TRBJ1-4, with D maybe TRBD1 (5 bases). The CDR3 has 14 amino acids. CDR1 is SGHVS and CDR2 is FNYEAQ in the germline V gene. V lost 5 bases and J lost 7, with 14 bases in between. CDR3 in DNA: TGTGCCAGCAGCCTGTCTGGGCAGGGTGAAAAACTGTTTTTT. Translation: CASSLSGQGEKLFF.

V usage is TRBV24-1 and J usage is TRBJ2-7, with TRBD2 matching over 8 bases. This CDR3 spans 18 amino acids. Per germline, CDR1 KGHDR and CDR2 SFDVKD. V dropped 3 bases and J dropped 2; count of bases not matched to a gene: 14. For the CDR3, the DNA is TGTGCCACCAGTGATGACAAAGTAGCGGGAAACGAGACCTACGAGCAGTACTTC. Residues: CATSDDKVAGNETYEQYF.

This rearrangement joins TRBV12-3 or TRBV12-4 to TRBJ1-1; D uncertain. V gave up 5 bases and J gave up 5 bases, with 9 bases separating them. The CDR3 spans 12 residues. CDR3 nucleotide sequence: TGTGCCAGCAGTCGAGTTAAGACTGAAGCTTTCTTT. Amino acids: CASSRVKTEAFF.

V is TRBV30 and J is TRBJ1-1, with D perhaps matching TRBD1 (6 bases). Germline V lookup: CDR1 GTSNPN, CDR2 SVGIG (reference sequence). With 1 base removed from V and 0 bases from J, the gap between germline ends came to 15 bases. This CDR3 region has 16 residues. As DNA, the CDR3 is TGTGCCTGGAGTGGGTTCGCAGGGGCAATGAACACTGAAGCTTTCTTT. Protein product: CAWSGFAGAMNTEAFF.

The chain carries TRBV18 and TRBJ2-5; no firm D call. The CDR3 runs 13 residues. Germline V gene sequence: CDR1 KGHSH, CDR2 LQKENI. V was shortened by 8 bases and J by 3 bases, with 13 bases between the two germline ends. The CDR3: CASRDGLEETQYF. The CDR3 region has the DNA TGTGCCAGCAGAGACGGGTTGGAAGAGACCCAGTACTTC. The whole variable domain, remainder taken from reference TRBV18 and TRBJ2-5, is NAGVMQNPRHLVRRRGQEARLRCSPMKGHSHVYWYRQLPEEGLKFMVYLQKENIIDESGMPKERFSAEFPKEGPSILRIQQVVRGDSAAYFCASRDGLEETQYFGPGTRLLVL.

In this sample, this clone turned up a few times. The genes are TRBV2 and TRBJ2-7, with D perhaps matching TRBD2 (7 bases). This CDR3 is 14 amino acids long. Germline values: CDR1 SNHLY, CDR2 FYNNEI. Trimming left V 8 bases short and J 6 bases short, with 20 bases between. The CDR3 nucleotides read TGTGCCAGCGATGGGGGGGCGGGGTTCCGCGAGCAGTACTTC. The encoded protein is CASDGGAGFREQYF.

This chain uses TRBV14 with TRBJ2-3, with 14 bases matching TRBD2. V lost 4 bases to trimming and J lost 0 bases; unmatched junction nucleotides: 12. The CDR3 is 20 amino acids. Germline loops: CDR1 SGHDN, CDR2 FVKESK. The DNA for the CDR3 is TGTGCCAGCAGCCCCCATCTCGGACTAGCGGGAGGCCTGAGCACAGATACGCAGTATTTT. The encoded protein is CASSPHLGLAGGLSTDTQYF. Variable domain in full (rest from reference TRBV14 and TRBJ2-3): EAGVTQFPSHSVIEKGQTVTLRCDPISGHDNLYWYRRVMGKEIKFLLHFVKESKQDESGMPNNRFLAERTGGTYSTLKVQPAELEDSGVYFCASSPHLGLAGGLSTDTQYFGPGTRLTVL.

The rearrangement links TRBV5-4 to TRBJ1-3; D might be TRBD1 (5 bases). V lost 0 bases to trimming and J lost 0 bases, with 10 bases between them. The length of the CDR3 is 16 residues. In germline, CDR1 is SGHNT, CDR2 YYREEE (reference sequence). The CDR3 DNA is TGTGCCAGCAGCTTGGCCGGACACCGCTCTGGAAACACCATATATTTT. This translates into CASSLAGHRSGNTIYF. The whole variable domain, remainder taken from reference TRBV5-4 and TRBJ1-3, is ETGVTQSPTHLIKTRGQQVTLRCSSQSGHNTVSWYQQALGQGPQFIFQYYREEENGRGNFPPRFSGLQFPNYSSELNVNALELDDSALYLCASSLAGHRSGNTIYFGEGSWLTVV.

This clone was recorded a few times. The same CDR3 is also encoded by other DNA sequences in this sample. This sequence joins TRBV12-3 or TRBV12-4 and TRBJ1-1, with D possibly matching TRBD1 (5 bases). The V gene lost 3 bases and the J gene lost 3 bases, with 8 bases spanning the gap. The CDR3 consists of 13 residues. This chain's CDR3 is CASSFTTDTEAFF. The CDR3 DNA sequence: TGTGCCAGCAGTTTCACGACAGACACTGAAGCTTTCTTT.

The J gene is TRBJ2-1, the V gene TRBV20-1, with a weak D call TRBD2 (5 bases). The CDR3 length is 15 residues. The V end was cut by 3 bases, the J end by 0 bases, with 12 bases between. From germline, CDR1 is DFQATT and CDR2 SNEGSKA (reference sequence). The CDR3 loop reads CSASLRVVSYNEQFF. The CDR3, as DNA: TGCAGTGCTAGTTTGCGGGTGGTCTCCTACAATGAGCAGTTCTTC.

The J gene is TRBJ2-1, the V gene TRBV24-1; 12 positions match TRBD1. The germline CDR1 and CDR2 sequences are KGHDR and SFDVKD. The length of the CDR3 is 19 residues. The ends lost 4 bases at V and 0 bases at J; junction bases unmatched: 9. In DNA, the CDR3 is TGTGCCACCAGTGAGGCGCCGGGACAGGGGGCGTTCTCCTACAATGAGCAGTTCTTC. Amino acid sequence: CATSEAPGQGAFSYNEQFF.

The rearrangement links TRBV5-1 to TRBJ1-4, with 9 bases matching TRBD1. There are 15 residues in the CDR3. J was trimmed by 7 bases and V by 4 bases; bases with no gene match: 8. Germline V gene lookup returns CDR1 SGHRS and CDR2 YFSETQ. CDR3 DNA: TGCGCCAGCAGCGTCTCCGGACAGGGGATTGAAAAACTGTTTTTT. It is translated as CASSVSGQGIEKLFF.

This clone was picked up a small number of times. V is TRBV6-1 and J is TRBJ1-5; D is perhaps TRBD1 (6 bases). With 2 bases removed from V and 6 bases from J, the gap between germline ends came to 8 bases. The CDR3 covers 13 residues. The germline CDR1 and CDR2 sequences are MNHNS and SASEGT. The CDR3 coding sequence is TGTGCCAGCAGTGAACAGGGGTTTCAGCCCCAGCATTTT. Amino acid sequence: CASSEQGFQPQHF.

The J gene is TRBJ1-3, the V gene TRBV7-2, with D unresolved. Germline V gene sequence: CDR1 SGHTA, CDR2 FQGNSA. The CDR3 is 16 residues long. The V and J ends lost 0 bases and 0 bases respectively, with 9 bases between them. CDR3 sequence reads: CASSLAGRVSGNTIYF. CDR3 in DNA: TGTGCCAGCAGCTTAGCAGGGAGAGTCTCTGGAAACACCATATATTTT.

The sample holds a few counts of this clone. The rearrangement links TRBV27 to TRBJ1-2, with a possible D match to TRBD1 (5 bases). Germline V lookup: CDR1 MNHEY, CDR2 SMNVEV (reference sequence). The CDR3 has 14 residues. Trimming took 1 base from V and 3 from J, leaving 9 bases between them. The CDR3 sequence: CASSLFGRDYGYTF. The CDR3 bases are TGTGCCAGCAGTTTATTCGGCAGGGACTATGGCTACACCTTC.

CDR3 sequence: CASSPREGEPISNQPQHF. As DNA, the CDR3 is TGTGCCAGCAGCCCCCGGGAGGGGGAACCGATAAGCAATCAGCCCCAGCATTTT. This rearrangement joins TRBV7-8 to TRBJ1-5, with a tentative D call TRBD1 (6 bases). CDR1 is SGHVS, CDR2 FQNEAQ, per germline. This CDR3 comprises 18 residues. V lost 5 bases and J lost 1, with 21 bases in between.

V usage is TRBV18 and J usage is TRBJ2-7, with 9 nucleotides matching TRBD1. The CDR3 contains 15 residues. Trimming at V came to 4 bases and at J to 5 bases, leaving 9 bases not matched to a gene. Germline CDR1 KGHSH, CDR2 LQKENI. The CDR3 DNA sequence: TGTGCCAGCTCACTCTCCGGGACAGGGTCCAACGAGCAGTACTTC. It translates to CASSLSGTGSNEQYF.

V usage is TRBV5-6 and J usage is TRBJ1-1; D is possibly TRBD1 (6 bases). The germline gives CDR1 SGHDT, CDR2 YYEEEE. Trimming pared 4 bases from V and 1 base from J, leaving 17 bases between. The CDR3 has 16 residues. CDR3 sequence reads: CASSPEGGGPNTEAFF. The DNA of the CDR3 is TGTGCCAGCAGCCCCGAGGGGGGGGGACCGAACACTGAAGCTTTCTTT.

V and J are TRBV9 and TRBJ1-2; weak D call: TRBD1 (5 bases). This CDR3 region has 15 residues. Germline lookup yields CDR1 SGDLS and CDR2 YYNGEE. V shed 1 base and J shed 1 base, with 11 bases lying between them. The CDR3, as DNA: TGTGCCAGCAGCGTATTGGGGGAGGGTAACTATGGCTACACCTTC. Protein product: CASSVLGEGNYGYTF.

This chain links TRBV5-8 with TRBJ2-1, with a weak D call TRBD1 (6 bases). Trimming shortened V by 5 bases and J by 0 bases, and 18 bases separated the two germline ends. CDR3 length equals 17 residues. From germline, CDR1 is SGHTS and CDR2 YDEGEE. CDR3 sequence (DNA): TGTGCCAGCAGTTATGATAGGATGGGGGCCTCCTACAATGAGCAGTTCTTC. Its translation: CASSYDRMGASYNEQFF.

This chain connects TRBV5-1 to TRBJ1-5, with a tentative D call TRBD1 (5 bases). Germline CDR1 is SGHRS and CDR2 is YFSETQ. The V and J ends lost 0 bases and 2 bases respectively, with 9 bases between them. The CDR3 sequence is 15 residues long. The CDR3 DNA follows: TGCGCCAGCAGCTTGGGGGCGGGGGGCAATCAGCCCCAGCATTTT. Translating gives CASSLGAGGNQPQHF.